The 11 T cell receptor beta chains listed next were all sequenced from one sample in a study of early T cells in non-severe SARS-CoV-2 infection. Using its own MiXCR run on the 5' RACE reads, TCRdb lists one record per CDR3 protein. The sample holds tens of thousands of distinct CDR3 sequences; about 5.6% are singletons and the top ten take 6.5% to 8.5%. The sample comprised whole blood. These receptors originate from an adult who was a healthcare worker with PCR-confirmed SARS-CoV-2 infection or an uninfected control (not recorded which).

The sample holds many counts of this clonotype. The chain has TRBV12-3 or TRBV12-4 and TRBJ1-1, with a possible D match to TRBD1 (6 bases). Deletions cut 8 bases from V and 2 bases from J, with 15 bases between. The CDR3 loop spans 14 amino acids. The CDR3 DNA reads TGTGCCAGCGCCTTGGGGGCGGTCAACACTGAAGCTTTCTTT. This encodes CASALGAVNTEAFF.

This clonotype was observed a few times. The J gene is TRBJ2-7, the V gene TRBV2; 7 bases are a match to TRBD1. Trimming removed 4 bases from V and 0 bases from J; junction bases left unmatched: 6. Per germline, CDR1 SNHLY and CDR2 FYNNEI. This CDR3 is 15 amino acids long. The CDR3 DNA reads as TGTGCCAGCAGTGGAGGGACAGACCCCTCCTACGAGCAGTACTTC. It specifies CASSGGTDPSYEQYF.

This clonotype has a count of ten or more. This chain uses TRBV7-2 with TRBJ1-5, with D hard to call. V was trimmed by 1 base and J by 4 bases, leaving 11 bases between them. The germline gives CDR1 SGHTA, CDR2 FQGNSA. This CDR3 spans 15 amino acids. The CDR3 loop is CASSLGFRGNQPQHF. CDR3 in DNA: TGTGCCAGCAGCTTAGGATTCCGGGGTAATCAGCCCCAGCATTTT. Full variable domain (missing parts from reference TRBV7-2 and TRBJ1-5): GAGVSQSPSNKVTEKGKDVELRCDPISGHTALYWYRQSLGQGLEFLIYFQGNSAPDKSGLPSDRFSAERTGGSVSTLTIQRTQQEDSAVYLCASSLGFRGNQPQHFGDGTRLSIL.

This clonotype has a count of ten or more. V is TRBV7-3 and J is TRBJ2-5, with 7 bases identical to TRBD1. The CDR3 consists of 13 residues. V was clipped by 3 bases and J by 5 bases; unmatched bases: 3. Germline CDR1 reads SGHTA; CDR2 reads FQGTGA. Here the CDR3 reads CASSFEQGETQYF. The DNA for the CDR3 is TGTGCCAGCAGCTTCGAACAGGGGGAGACCCAGTACTTC. Complete variable domain (other parts from reference TRBV7-3 and TRBJ2-5): GAGVSQTPSNKVTEKGKYVELRCDPISGHTALYWYRQSLGQGPEFLIYFQGTGAADDSGLPNDRFFAVRPEGSVSTLKIQRTERGDSAVYLCASSFEQGETQYFGPGTRLLVL.

Many counts were recorded for this clonotype. V usage is TRBV4-3 and J usage is TRBJ1-1; D is unclear. The V and J ends lost 2 bases and 8 bases respectively, with 12 bases between them. The length of the CDR3 is 13 residues. Germline CDR1 reads LGHNA; CDR2 reads YSLEER. The CDR3 spells CASSQKLEGEAFF. In DNA, the CDR3 is TGCGCCAGCAGCCAAAAGTTGGAAGGGGAAGCTTTCTTT.

CDR3 loop: CASSSGIFDRADRFQYF. CDR3 nucleotides: TGTGCCAGCAGCTCCGGCATTTTTGACAGGGCTGACCGGTTCCAGTACTTC. The chain is built from TRBV6-5 and TRBJ2-5, with 7 bases aligning to TRBD1. V lost 6 bases, J lost 10 bases, and 23 bases stayed unmatched. The CDR3 extends over 17 amino acids. Germline assignment: CDR1 MNHEY and CDR2 SVGAGI.

There are many counts of this clonotype. This sequence joins TRBV12-3 or TRBV12-4 and TRBJ2-7; TRBD1 matches at 10 bases. This CDR3 is built from 14 residues. V dropped 6 bases and J dropped 3; count of bases not matched to a gene: 5. The CDR3 DNA follows: TGTGCCAGCAGGGAGAGGACAGGGGGCTACGAGCAGTACTTC. The encoded protein is CASRERTGGYEQYF.

The V call is TRBV30, the J call TRBJ2-5; D assignment may be TRBD1 or TRBD2 (5 bases each). The CDR3 loop spans 15 amino acids. V was shortened by 2 bases and J by 5 bases, with 18 bases between the two germline ends. CDR1 and CDR2 from the germline V gene are GTSNPN and SVGIG (reference sequence). CDR3 sequence reads: CAWSTLGVFGETQYF. The CDR3 bases are TGTGCCTGGAGTACGTTGGGGGTTTTTGGGGAGACCCAGTACTTC.

The rearrangement joins TRBV11-3 to TRBJ1-1; unclear D gene. The CDR3 runs 13 residues. The germline V and J ends were trimmed by 5 bases and 2 bases, with 9 bases remaining between them. The germline V gene encodes CDR1 SGHNT and CDR2 YENEEA. For the CDR3, the DNA is TGTGCCAGCAGCCTATGGGCTAACACTGAAGCTTTCTTT. It is translated as CASSLWANTEAFF.

This clonotype showed up just a few times. J is TRBJ1-1 and V is TRBV10-3, with a tentative D call TRBD1 (6 bases). V was shortened by 5 bases and J by 1 base, with 14 bases between the two germline ends. Looked up from germline, CDR1 is ENHRY and CDR2 is SYGVKD. The CDR3 is made up of 15 amino acids. The CDR3 sequence is CAISPGVGWNTEAFF. Written as DNA, the CDR3 is TGTGCCATCAGTCCAGGGGTCGGATGGAACACTGAAGCTTTCTTT.

V is TRBV5-6 and J is TRBJ2-5; no clear D gene. Between the trimmed V and J ends, which lost 1 base and 0 bases, there was a span of 4 bases. The CDR3 consists of 13 residues. The germline V gene has CDR1 SGHDT and CDR2 YYEEEE. DNA of the CDR3: TGTGCCAGCAGCTTGAGCCACCAAGAGACCCAGTACTTC. Amino acid sequence: CASSLSHQETQYF.